This is a list of T cell receptor beta chains from one sample in a study of T cell responses to AZD1222 COVID-19 vaccine. The assay was immunoSEQ multiplex PCR, and TCRdb's table has in-frame clones only and misses some. The table records about 140,000 clones, around nine tenths of them present only once. The sample consisted of peripheral blood, taken on day 0 of AZD1222 vaccination. These receptors all come from an adult in good health. The CDR3 runs from the conserved cysteine through the conserved F or W. Rows may omit the clone size; those that give it use once, few, many or a size class.

V: TRBV10-2
size: .
CDR3: CASSEQGYSNQPQHF

V: TRBV4-1
size: .
CDR3: CASSQDGQGGANTGELFF

V: TRBV7-2
size: .
CDR3: CASRLRGAYNSPLHF

V: TRBV18
size: .
CDR3: CASSPRQDEQFF

V: TRBV19
size: few
CDR3: CASSIAPGRSGAAFF

V: TRBV5-6
size: .
CDR3: CASSLVAALGYTEAFF

V: TRBV5-1
size: .
CDR3: CASSFTGNYGYTF

V: TRBV2
size: .
CDR3: CASRTLAGGTDTQYF

V: TRBV3-1/TRBV3-2
size: .
CDR3: CASSRGTSNQPQHF

V: TRBV4-1
size: once
CDR3: CASSHGRYNSPLHF

V: TRBV11-3
size: few
CDR3: CASSPDRATSGYTF

V: TRBV25-1
size: .
CDR3: CASSDQGVLSPLHF

V: TRBV4-1
size: .
CDR3: CASSQASLRVRTEAFF

V: TRBV10-3
size: few
CDR3: CAISVSTSGSLYEQYF

V: TRBV11-2
size: .
CDR3: CASSPGETQYF

V: TRBV12-5
size: .
CDR3: CASGRPNDSYEQYF

V: TRBV28
size: .
CDR3: CASSPVGRSSYNEQFF

V: TRBV7-3
size: .
CDR3: CASSPRDSSYNEQFF

V: TRBV7-7
size: few
CDR3: CASSLGQTLYGYTF

V: TRBV19
size: .
CDR3: CASRDGGAGNTIYF

V: TRBV2
size: .
CDR3: CASSRTVGAGNTIYF

V: TRBV6-1
size: .
CDR3: CASSGLGQGAITDTQYF

V: TRBV5-1
size: .
CDR3: CASSLGADRADEQYF

V: TRBV7-9
size: few
CDR3: CASSFNRAGYTF

V: TRBV5-4
size: .
CDR3: CASSLGSRVLVDTQYF

V: TRBV20-1
size: .
CDR3: CSSRHHTEAFF

V: TRBV6-1
size: few
CDR3: CASSEPTRALNQPQHF

V: TRBV27
size: once
CDR3: CASSDRLAGRGEQYF

V: TRBV10-3
size: .
CDR3: CAISQTVNTEAFF

V: TRBV27
size: once
CDR3: CASSPAWASTDTQYF

V: TRBV4-3
size: .
CDR3: CASSQESFGETQYF

V: TRBV30
size: .
CDR3: CAWSRGEAFF

V: TRBV18
size: .
CDR3: CASSPSTYEAFF